This TCR beta chain was profiled in a study of T cell repertoires in cytomegalovirus infection. For the study at large: Matching HLA type, along with CMV infection, was indicated by public TCR beta signatures.

On this clonotype: Antigen: not known.

Study conclusions and caveats: Ex vivo responses were dominated by HLA-C-restricted CMV-specific TCR beta clonotypes.

TCRdb itself ran the reads through MiXCR, one entry per CDR3 protein. The sample lists 650,000 to 900,000 distinct CDR3 sequences, roughly 28% occurring once. From germline, CDR1 is MNHEY and CDR2 SVGEGT. Trimming shortened V by 8 bases and J by 7 bases, and 23 bases separated the two germline ends. The CDR3 has 15 amino acids. The sample here was cultured CD8+ T cells from PBMCs, taken from culture after CMV antigen stimulation. This TCR was recovered from a human donor in good health (CMV status not recorded). Some clones in this sample may be carry-over from other donors' samples. The chain is built from TRBV6-2 or TRBV6-3 and TRBJ1-1, with D perhaps TRBD1 (6 bases). CDR3 protein: CASERGALEQIEAFF. CDR3 bases: TGTGCCAGCGAGCGGGGGGCCCTGGAACAGATTGAAGCTTTCTTT.